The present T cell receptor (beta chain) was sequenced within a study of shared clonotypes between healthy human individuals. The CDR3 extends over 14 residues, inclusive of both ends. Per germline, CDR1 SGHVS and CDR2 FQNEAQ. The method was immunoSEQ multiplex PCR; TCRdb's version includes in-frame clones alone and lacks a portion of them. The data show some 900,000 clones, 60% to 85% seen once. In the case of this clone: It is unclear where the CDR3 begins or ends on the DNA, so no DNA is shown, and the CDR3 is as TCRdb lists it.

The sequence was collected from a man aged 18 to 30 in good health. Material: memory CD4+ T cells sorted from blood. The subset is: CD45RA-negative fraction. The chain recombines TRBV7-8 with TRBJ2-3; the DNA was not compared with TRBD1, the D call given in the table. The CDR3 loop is CASRVGTGAYGKYF.